This T cell receptor beta chain was observed in a study of OX40 agonist ivuxolimab in advanced cancers. This clone was counted at least ten times. Its specificity is not known. This table comes from immunoSEQ multiplex PCR, and its TCRdb copy is limited to in-frame clones, with some not included. The sample contains tens of thousands of clones, approximately 81% of which appear only once. Findings and limits, study-wide: Researchers did not establish what antigens the expanded peripheral T cells target. Fewer expanded clones were found on average in CD4+ than in CD8+ T cells.

The CDR3 is made up of 14 amino acids. V lost 7 bases and J lost 0; bases outside the gene matches: 5. Germline V gives CDR1 LNHDA, CDR2 SQIVND (reference sequence). The chain recombines TRBV19 with TRBJ1-1, with 7 bases identical to TRBD1. The sample consisted of CD4+ or CD8+ T cells sorted from blood, taken in a trial of the OX40 agonist ivuxolimab. The receptor was isolated from an adult with an advanced solid tumor such as melanoma, head and neck, liver or kidney cancer. The CDR3: CASNWDSMNTEAFF. CDR3 nucleotides: TGTGCCAGTAACTGGGACAGCATGAACACTGAAGCTTTCTTT.